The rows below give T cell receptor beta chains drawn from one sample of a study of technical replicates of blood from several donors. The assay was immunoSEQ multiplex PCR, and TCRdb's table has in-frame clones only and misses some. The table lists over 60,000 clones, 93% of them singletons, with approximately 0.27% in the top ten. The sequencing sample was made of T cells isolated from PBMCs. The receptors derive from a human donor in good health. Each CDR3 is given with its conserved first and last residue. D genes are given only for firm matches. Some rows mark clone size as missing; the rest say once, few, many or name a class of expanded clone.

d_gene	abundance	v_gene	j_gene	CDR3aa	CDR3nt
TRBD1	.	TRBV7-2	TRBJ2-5	CASSLIDRGLQETQYF	TGTGCCAGCAGCTTGATAGACAGGGGGCTTCAAGAGACCCAGTACTTC
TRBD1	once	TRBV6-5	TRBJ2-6	CASSQGAGANVLTF	TGTGCCAGCAGTCAGGGGGCTGGGGCCAACGTCCTGACTTTC
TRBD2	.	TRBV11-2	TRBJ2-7	CASSLGGGQYF	TGTGCCAGCAGCTTAGGGGGGGGGCAGTACTTC
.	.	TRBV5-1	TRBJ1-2	CASSFWQGQGGYTF	TGCGCCAGCAGCTTTTGGCAGGGCCAAGGTGGCTACACCTTC
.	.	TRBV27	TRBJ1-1	CASSLHGGGASNTEAFF	TGTGCCAGCAGCCTACATGGAGGCGGGGCCTCGAACACTGAAGCTTTCTTT
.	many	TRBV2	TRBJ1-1	CASSEELLKGQNTEAFF	TGTGCCAGCAGTGAGGAACTTCTGAAGGGGCAGAACACTGAAGCTTTCTTT
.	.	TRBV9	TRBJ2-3	CASSVDNPPGDTQYF	TGTGCCAGCAGCGTAGATAACCCACCGGGGGATACGCAGTATTTT
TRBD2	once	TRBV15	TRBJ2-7	CATYSGSSYEQYF	TGTGCCACCTATAGCGGGAGCTCCTACGAGCAGTACTTC
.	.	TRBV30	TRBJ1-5	CAWSVEDNQPQHF	TGTGCCTGGAGTGTGGAGGACAATCAGCCCCAGCATTTT
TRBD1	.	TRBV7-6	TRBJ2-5	CASSLPGQQETQYF	TGTGCCAGCAGCTTACCGGGACAGCAAGAGACCCAGTACTTC
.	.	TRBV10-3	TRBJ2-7	CAISELQGKGSYEQYF	TGTGCCATCAGTGAGTTACAGGGCAAGGGCTCCTACGAGCAGTACTTC
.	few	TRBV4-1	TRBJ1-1	CASSQGVPPAEAFF	TGCGCCAGCAGCCAAGGGGTACCCCCAGCGGAAGCTTTCTTT
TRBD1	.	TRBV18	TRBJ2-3	CASSPQGAWTDTQYF	TGTGCCAGCTCACCACAGGGGGCATGGACAGATACGCAGTATTTT
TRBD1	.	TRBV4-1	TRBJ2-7	CASSPRGTGYEQYF	TGCGCCAGCAGCCCGAGGGGGACAGGCTACGAGCAGTACTTC
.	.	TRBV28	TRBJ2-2	CASSLSLLLGGELFF	TGTGCCAGCAGTTTGTCCCTCCTCCTCGGCGGGGAGCTGTTTTTT
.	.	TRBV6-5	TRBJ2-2	CASSDTGFYGELFF	TGTGCCAGCAGCGATACCGGGTTCTACGGGGAGCTGTTTTTT
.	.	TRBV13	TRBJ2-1	CASSLGGHEQFF	TGTGCCAGCAGCTTAGGGGGGCATGAGCAGTTCTTC
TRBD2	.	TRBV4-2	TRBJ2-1	CASSLAGGANEQFF	TGTGCCAGCAGCCTAGCCGGGGGGGCCAATGAGCAGTTCTTC
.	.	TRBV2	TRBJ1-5	CASSVRGASNQPQHF	TGTGCCAGCAGTGTACGGGGGGCTAGCAATCAGCCCCAGCATTTT
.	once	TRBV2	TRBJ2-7	CASRDPYGDSTYEQYF	TGTGCCAGCAGGGACCCCTATGGGGACTCTACATACGAGCAGTACTTC
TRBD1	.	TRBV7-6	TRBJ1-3	CASSLAQGTGNTIYF	TGTGCCAGCAGCTTAGCACAGGGGACCGGAAACACCATATATTTT
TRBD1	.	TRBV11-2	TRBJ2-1	CASSPGTVPYNEQFF	TGTGCCAGCAGCCCGGGGACAGTTCCCTACAATGAGCAGTTCTTC
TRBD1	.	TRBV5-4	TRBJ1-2	CASSAGDREEYGYTF	TGTGCCAGCAGCGCGGGGGACAGGGAAGAATATGGCTACACCTTC
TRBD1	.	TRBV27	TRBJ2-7	CASSLGWGQTYEQYF	TGTGCCAGCAGTTTAGGTTGGGGACAGACCTACGAGCAGTACTTC
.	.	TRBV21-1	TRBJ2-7	CASSNRGTAAAYEQYF	TGTGCCAGCAGCAATCGAGGGACAGCTGCTGCCTACGAGCAGTACTTC
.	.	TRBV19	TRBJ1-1	CASSIADSGAAEAFF	TGTGCCAGTAGTATAGCTGACAGTGGGGCCGCTGAAGCTTTCTTT
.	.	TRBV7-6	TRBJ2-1	CASSFGGGEYPPFF	TGTGCCAGCAGCTTTGGAGGGGGCGAGTATCCTCCGTTCTTC
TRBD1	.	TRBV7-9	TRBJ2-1	CASSLARRQGWNEQFF	TGTGCCAGCAGCTTAGCTAGACGACAGGGGTGGAATGAGCAGTTCTTC
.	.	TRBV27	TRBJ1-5	CASSLFPNNNQPQHF	TGTGCCAGCAGTTTATTTCCAAACAACAATCAGCCCCAGCATTTT
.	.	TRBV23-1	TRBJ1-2	CASIPKTPAIQFNYGYTF	TGCGCCAGCATCCCAAAAACCCCCGCTATTCAATTTAACTATGGCTACACCTTC